Given below is one T cell receptor (beta chain) in context. Its specificity is not known. Sequenced by immunoSEQ multiplex PCR; TCRdb stores in-frame clones only, minus some. The table lists 50,000 to 80,000 clones, roughly 81% of them singletons. The CDR3 contains 16 residues. Between the trimmed V and J ends, which lost 7 bases and 2 bases, there was a span of 18 bases. CDR1 and CDR2 (germline): MDHEN, SYDVKM. The sample comes from a study of OX40 agonist ivuxolimab in advanced cancers. General study findings and limits: In the expanded peripheral T cells, antigen specificity was never determined. The study found that CD8+ T cells averaged more expanded clones than CD4+. CD4+ and CD8+ blood T cells expanded clonally by week 6 at 0.1 to 3.0 mg/kg.

The J gene is TRBJ1-5, the V gene TRBV28; TRBD1 is a possible D gene (5 bases). This clonotype originated in an adult with an advanced solid tumor such as melanoma, head and neck, liver or kidney cancer. Sequencing used CD4+ or CD8+ T cells sorted from blood, obtained in a trial of the OX40 agonist ivuxolimab. CDR3 loop: CASTIGGTGGNQPQHF. CDR3 nucleotides: TGTGCCAGCACCATCGGGGGGACGGGCGGCAATCAGCCCCAGCATTTT.